These 20 T cell receptor beta chains came from one sample sequenced in a study of cytomegalovirus exposure and HLA in healthy donors. The repertoire was sequenced with immunoSEQ multiplex PCR; TCRdb's copy has only in-frame clones and lacks some. This repertoire shows under 100,000 clones, roughly 96% found once; its top ten account for approximately 1.3%. Material: PBMCs. All receptors derive from a woman under 30 in good health and CMV-seronegative.

The chain employs TRBV18 and TRBJ2-3, with a possible D match to TRBD2 (6 bases). In germline, CDR1 is KGHSH, CDR2 LQKENI. CDR3 length equals 15 residues. Trimming removed 3 bases from V and 4 bases from J, with 14 bases in between. CDR3 residues: CASSPTGTGSDTQYF. CDR3 sequence (DNA): TGTGCCAGCTCACCTACCGGGACTGGATCAGATACGCAGTATTTT.

The chain has TRBV6-6 and TRBJ2-1, with 9 bases identical to TRBD1. The ends lost 5 bases at V and 4 bases at J; junction bases unmatched: 9. Germline lookup yields CDR1 MNHNY and CDR2 SVGAGI (reference sequence). The CDR3 is 16 amino acids. The CDR3 sequence is CASSQKTGGLYNEQFF. The CDR3 nucleotides read TGTGCCAGCAGTCAAAAAACAGGGGGCCTTTACAATGAGCAGTTCTTC.

This chain joins TRBV28 and TRBJ1-2; D remains ambiguous. The CDR3 is 12 residues long. CDR1 and CDR2 (germline): MDHEN, SYDVKM. The V and J ends lost 1 base and 8 bases respectively, with 8 bases between them. The CDR3 loop reads CASSLFSWGYTF. The DNA of the CDR3 is TGTGCCAGCAGTTTATTCAGTTGGGGCTACACCTTC.

The chain couples TRBV5-1 to TRBJ1-1; the match to TRBD1 covers 8 bases. Germline V gene lookup returns CDR1 SGHRS and CDR2 YFSETQ. The CDR3 loop spans 15 amino acids. V was clipped by 4 bases and J by 2 bases; unmatched bases: 7. The CDR3 loop is CASSTWTGQNTEAFF. CDR3 nucleotide sequence: TGCGCCAGCAGCACTTGGACAGGGCAAAACACTGAAGCTTTCTTT.

The rearrangement uses TRBV6-5 and TRBJ2-1, with 12 bases that match TRBD2. This CDR3 is built from 14 residues. The trim removed 5 bases at V and 7 bases at J, leaving 3 bases unmatched. CDR1 is MNHEY, CDR2 SVGAGI, per germline. CDR3 amino acids: CASSLAGGINEQFF. In DNA form, the CDR3 reads TGTGCCAGCAGTCTAGCGGGAGGGATAAATGAGCAGTTCTTC.

V usage is TRBV30 and J usage is TRBJ2-3, with D tentatively TRBD2 (6 bases). Deletions cut 7 bases from V and 6 bases from J, with 17 bases between. The V gene's germline CDR1 is GTSNPN and CDR2 SVGIG (reference sequence). The CDR3 contains 13 residues. The CDR3 sequence is CASDGLPSDTQYF. In DNA, the CDR3 is TGTGCCTCGGACGGACTACCCTCGGATACGCAGTATTTT.

The chain uses TRBV7-7 and TRBJ2-5; D gene ambiguous. Germline CDR1 SSHAT, CDR2 FNYEAQ (reference sequence). The CDR3 is made up of 13 amino acids. V shed 0 bases and J shed 4 bases, with 6 bases lying between them. This chain's CDR3 is CASSLAVRETQYF. Written as DNA, the CDR3 is TGTGCCAGCAGCTTAGCAGTGCGAGAGACCCAGTACTTC.

The genes are TRBV10-3 and TRBJ2-1, with 7 positions matching TRBD2. Germline V gene sequence: CDR1 ENHRY, CDR2 SYGVKD. The CDR3 sequence is 13 residues long. The V gene end was trimmed by 1 base and the J gene end by 16 bases; junction bases not matched to a gene: 10. Here the CDR3 DNA reads TGTGCCATCAGTGAGTTAAGTGGGAGGGCCCTCTTCTTC. It is translated as CAISELSGRALFF.

The chain couples TRBV6-6 to TRBJ1-2, with TRBD1 identical over 7 bases. The trim removed 6 bases at V and 8 bases at J, leaving 6 bases unmatched. The V gene's germline CDR1 is MNHNY and CDR2 SVGAGI (reference sequence). The CDR3 loop spans 12 amino acids. This CDR3 is CASRTGSAGYTF. CDR3 DNA: TGTGCCAGCAGGACAGGGTCGGCCGGCTACACCTTC.

V and J are TRBV9 and TRBJ2-1; 11 nucleotides match TRBD2. Looked up from germline, CDR1 is SGDLS and CDR2 is YYNGEE. V lost 3 bases to trimming and J lost 2 bases; unmatched junction nucleotides: 10. This CDR3 has 18 amino acids. The CDR3 nucleotides are TGTGCCAGCAGCGGTAGCGGGAGGGCCGAGGGCGCCTACAATGAGCAGTTCTTC. Translated, it gives CASSGSGRAEGAYNEQFF.

J is TRBJ2-7 and V is TRBV5-8; no definite D call. V dropped 2 bases and J dropped 4 bases, with 4 bases sitting between them. The germline V gene has CDR1 SGHTS and CDR2 YDEGEE. CDR3 size: 11 residues. The CDR3 is CASSFYYEQYF. CDR3 DNA: TGTGCCAGCAGCTTCTATTACGAGCAGTACTTC.

The chain has TRBV27 and TRBJ2-7; 8 positions match TRBD2. The CDR3 is 15 residues long. With 3 bases clipped from V and 3 bases from J, the junction kept 7 bases outside the gene matches. Germline CDR1 reads MNHEY; CDR2 reads SMNVEV (reference sequence). DNA of the CDR3: TGTGCCAGCAGTTTGGGTAGCGGGATTATCTACGAGCAGTACTTC. Encoded protein: CASSLGSGIIYEQYF.

The chain combines TRBV11-2 with TRBJ1-1; TRBD1 agrees at 11 bases. The ends lost 1 base at V and 7 bases at J; junction bases unmatched: 5. This CDR3 is 15 amino acids long. CDR1 and CDR2 (germline): SGHAT, FQNNGV. The CDR3: CASSLGTGGRLEAFF. DNA for the CDR3: TGTGCCAGCAGCTTAGGGACAGGGGGCCGCCTTGAAGCTTTCTTT.

The chain recombines TRBV28 with TRBJ2-5, with D perhaps matching TRBD1 (6 bases). V lost 6 bases and J 7 bases, leaving 24 bases between the germline ends. The V gene's germline CDR1 is MDHEN and CDR2 SYDVKM. CDR3 length equals 16 residues. The CDR3, as DNA: TGTGCCAGCAGCACAAGGGACAATCACGCCCACAGGACCCAGTACTTC. Translating gives CASSTRDNHAHRTQYF.

J is TRBJ2-7 and V is TRBV7-9; 10 positions match TRBD1. Germline-derived CDR1 and CDR2 are SEHNR and FQNEAQ (reference sequence). J gave up 0 bases and V 7 bases, and 12 bases lay outside the gene matches. The CDR3 loop spans 17 amino acids. The CDR3 bases are TGTGCCAGCATCCGTGACCCGGGACAGGGGTTCTCCTACGAGCAGTACTTC. Residues: CASIRDPGQGFSYEQYF.

The rearrangement joins TRBV5-1 to TRBJ1-6; TRBD1 agrees at 7 bases. The V segment lost 4 bases and the J segment 8 bases; nucleotides outside the gene matches: 9. CDR1 and CDR2 (germline): SGHRS, YFSETQ. The CDR3 has 15 residues. The CDR3 protein is CASSPQGTIDSPLHF. The CDR3 nucleotides are TGCGCCAGCAGCCCACAGGGGACAATTGATTCACCCCTCCACTTT.

This chain uses TRBV7-4 with TRBJ2-2, with TRBD1 matching over 7 bases. The CDR3 consists of 18 residues. Per germline, CDR1 SGHVT and CDR2 SQSDAQ. V gave up 5 bases and J gave up 0 bases; unmatched junction bases: 12. CDR3 loop: CASSPQGGRGANTGELFF. Here the CDR3 DNA reads TGTGCCAGCAGCCCGCAAGGGGGCCGGGGCGCGAACACCGGGGAGCTGTTTTTT.

The chain links TRBV6-6 to TRBJ2-1; no clear D. Trimming pared 5 bases from V and 6 bases from J, leaving 8 bases between. Germline V gene data show CDR1 as MNHNY and CDR2 as SVGAGI (reference sequence). The CDR3 has 12 amino acids. CDR3 DNA sequence: TGTGCCAGCAGTCGTCGGAGCAATGAGCAGTTCTTC. It encodes CASSRRSNEQFF.

J is TRBJ2-1 and V is TRBV28, with 8 bases aligning to TRBD2. After removal of 8 bases from V and 12 bases from J, the junction contained 9 bases not matched to a gene. The CDR3 is 12 amino acids. Germline V gene sequence: CDR1 MDHEN, CDR2 SYDVKM. CDR3 region: CASLGPGGGQFF. The CDR3 bases are TGTGCCAGCCTTGGACCGGGAGGGGGGCAGTTCTTC.

The chain recombines TRBV11-1 with TRBJ2-2; TRBD2 aligns across 9 bases. CDR1 and CDR2 from the germline V gene are SGHAT and FQDESV (reference sequence). The CDR3 runs to 15 residues. V shed 4 bases, J shed 6 bases, and the junction held 6 bases outside the gene matches. The CDR3 is CASSWASGTPGELFF. CDR3 coding DNA: TGTGCCAGCAGCTGGGCTAGCGGGACCCCCGGGGAGCTGTTTTTT.